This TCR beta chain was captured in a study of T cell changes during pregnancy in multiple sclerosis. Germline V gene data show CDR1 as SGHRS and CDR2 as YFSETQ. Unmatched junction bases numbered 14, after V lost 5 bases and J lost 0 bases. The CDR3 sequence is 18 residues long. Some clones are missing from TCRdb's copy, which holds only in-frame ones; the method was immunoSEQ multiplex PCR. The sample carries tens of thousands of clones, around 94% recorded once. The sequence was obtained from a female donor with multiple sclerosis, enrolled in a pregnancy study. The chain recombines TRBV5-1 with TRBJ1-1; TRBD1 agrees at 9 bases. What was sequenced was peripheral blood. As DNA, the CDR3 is TGCGCCAGCAGGCCCGGGACAGGGAACTTTAACATGAACACTGAAGCTTTCTTT. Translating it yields CASRPGTGNFNMNTEAFF.